The count of the clone carrying this T cell receptor (beta chain) is one. Each participant's cohort was designated according to participant-reported clinical history. V was trimmed by 3 bases and J by 4 bases, leaving 7 bases between them. The CDR3 sequence is 14 residues long. Germline values: CDR1 PRHDT, CDR2 FYEKMQ (reference sequence). The sample originates from a study of blood T cell repertoires in COVID-19. Study-level background: PBMCs, B-cell-depleted T cells, or T cells were the source of the cDNA or gDNA that made up the material.

Source study methods: Reference gene primer amplification gave estimated nucleated cell counts. TCRdb keeps only in-frame clones here, not all; method: immunoSEQ multiplex PCR. V and J calls and clone size are copied from that table; D and trimming were computed from the DNA. The profile shows 200,000 to 250,000 clones, 70% to 90% of them singletons. The sample taken for sequencing was PBMCs or T cells enriched from blood (not recorded which). This clonotype was sampled from a man aged 25 to 40 who had recovered from COVID-19. The rearrangement links TRBV13 to TRBJ1-6, with unresolved D. The CDR3 loop reads CASSFGEYNSPLHF. Written as DNA, the CDR3 is TGTGCCAGCAGCTTTGGGGAGTATAATTCACCCCTCCACTTT.